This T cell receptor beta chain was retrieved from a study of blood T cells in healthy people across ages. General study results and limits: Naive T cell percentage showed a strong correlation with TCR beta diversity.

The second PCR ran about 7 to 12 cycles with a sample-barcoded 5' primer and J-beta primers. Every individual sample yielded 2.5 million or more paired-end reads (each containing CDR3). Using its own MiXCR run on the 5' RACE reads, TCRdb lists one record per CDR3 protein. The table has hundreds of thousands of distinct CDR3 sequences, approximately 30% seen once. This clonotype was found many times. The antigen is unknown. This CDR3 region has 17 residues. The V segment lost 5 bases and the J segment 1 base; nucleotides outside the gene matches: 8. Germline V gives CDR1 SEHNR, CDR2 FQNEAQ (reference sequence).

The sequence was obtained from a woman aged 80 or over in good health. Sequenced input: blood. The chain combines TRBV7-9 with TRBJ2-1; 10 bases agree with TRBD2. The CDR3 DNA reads TGTGCCAGCAGCACGACAAGCGGGGGGGCTTCCTACAATGAGCAGTTCTTC. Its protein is CASSTTSGGASYNEQFF.